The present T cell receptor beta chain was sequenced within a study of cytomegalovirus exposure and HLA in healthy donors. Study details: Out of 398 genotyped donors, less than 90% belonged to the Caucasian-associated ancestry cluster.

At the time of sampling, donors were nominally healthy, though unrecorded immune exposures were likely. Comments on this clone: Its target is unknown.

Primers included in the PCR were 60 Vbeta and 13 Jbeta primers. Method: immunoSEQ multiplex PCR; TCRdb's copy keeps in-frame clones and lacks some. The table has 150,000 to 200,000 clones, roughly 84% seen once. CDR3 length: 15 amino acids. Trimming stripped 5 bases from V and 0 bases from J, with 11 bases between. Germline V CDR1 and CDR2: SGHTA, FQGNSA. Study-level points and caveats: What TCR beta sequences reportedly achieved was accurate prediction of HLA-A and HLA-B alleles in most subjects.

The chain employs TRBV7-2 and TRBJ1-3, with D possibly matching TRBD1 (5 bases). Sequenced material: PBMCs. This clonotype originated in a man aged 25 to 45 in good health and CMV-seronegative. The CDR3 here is CASSPSGGSGNTIYF. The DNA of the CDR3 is TGTGCCAGCAGCCCCTCGGGGGGCTCTGGAAACACCATATATTTT.